The clone carrying this TCR beta chain was recorded at least ten times. Its antigen is currently unknown. The TCR beta CDR3 regions underwent amplification from RNA transcripts. First-round RT-PCR used HTBI primers; second-round multiplex PCR followed. TCRdb redid the calling of the multiplex PCR reads with MiXCR, one entry per CDR3 protein. The sample includes about 620,000 distinct CDR3 sequences, 20% to 25% of them seen just once. Per the germline V gene, CDR1 is SNHLY and CDR2 is FYNNEI. The CDR3 extends over 15 amino acids. V was pared by 3 bases and J by 7 bases, with 16 bases between. The sample is drawn from a study of Graves' ophthalmopathy and Graves' hyperthyroidism. Overall study results and limits: Distinction of ophthalmopathy from stable hyperthyroidism by a 13-signature model reached approximately 90% sensitivity and 81.08% specificity. Among thyroid clonotypes expanded above 0.001 frequency, most also appeared in blood.

Ineligible for inclusion were patients with other autoimmune diseases, uncontrolled infections, pregnancy or lactation. This receptor was obtained from a woman between 18 and 30 years old with stable Graves' hyperthyroidism. Some clones in this sample may be carry-over from other donors' samples. The sample consisted of peripheral blood. This chain uses TRBV2 with TRBJ1-5; D is uncertain. CDR3 amino acids: CASSDGPRLRQPQHF. Written as DNA, the CDR3 is TGTGCCAGCAGTGATGGACCGAGATTAAGGCAGCCCCAGCATTTT.